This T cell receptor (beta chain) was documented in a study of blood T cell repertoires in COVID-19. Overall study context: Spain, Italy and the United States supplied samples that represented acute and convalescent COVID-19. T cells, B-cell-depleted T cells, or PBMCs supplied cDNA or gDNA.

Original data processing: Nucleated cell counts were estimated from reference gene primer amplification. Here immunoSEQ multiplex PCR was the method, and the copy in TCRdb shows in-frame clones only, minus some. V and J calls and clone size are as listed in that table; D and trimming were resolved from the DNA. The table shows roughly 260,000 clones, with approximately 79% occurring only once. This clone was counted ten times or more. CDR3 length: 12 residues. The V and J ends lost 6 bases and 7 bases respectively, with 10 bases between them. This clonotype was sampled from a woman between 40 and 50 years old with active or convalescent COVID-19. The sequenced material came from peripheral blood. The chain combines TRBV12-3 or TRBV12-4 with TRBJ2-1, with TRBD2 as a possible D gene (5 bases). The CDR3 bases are TGTGCCAGCAGCTATAGGACTAATGAGCAGTTCTTC. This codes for CASSYRTNEQFF.